One and the same sample provided the 20 T cell receptor beta chains below, sequenced in a study of cytomegalovirus exposure and HLA in healthy donors. Method: immunoSEQ multiplex PCR; TCRdb's copy keeps in-frame clones and lacks some. The data show about 120,000 clones, over 65% seen once. The sequenced material came from PBMCs. These receptors were taken from a woman aged 25 to 39 in good health and CMV-seronegative.

This chain connects TRBV6-5 to TRBJ2-3; 9 bases fit TRBD2. This CDR3 is 15 amino acids long. Germline-derived CDR1 and CDR2 are MNHEY and SVGAGI. The J segment lost 5 bases and the V segment lost 5 bases, leaving 8 bases of the junction unmatched. DNA of the CDR3: TGTGCCAGCAGTACCAGCGGGGGGTTTGGAGATACGCAGTATTTT. It is translated as CASSTSGGFGDTQYF.

This clone was seen a single time. The chain employs TRBV21-1 and TRBJ2-7; whether TRBD1, the table's D call, matches the DNA was not checked. TRBV21-1 corresponds to a pseudogene. CDR3 size: 19 residues. Here the CDR3 reads CASSKSETGPTFSSYEQYF. The CDR3 region has the DNA TGTGCCAGCAGCAAAAGTGAGACAGGGCCAACTTTCTCCTCCTACGAGCAGTACTTC.

A word on this clone: In the same sample, other DNA sequences code for this CDR3. The chain employs TRBV5-1 and TRBJ2-2; possibly TRBD2 for D (5 bases). CDR3 length: 16 residues. V gave up 0 bases and J gave up 4 bases, with 13 bases separating them. The germline V gene has CDR1 SGHRS and CDR2 YFSETQ. DNA for the CDR3: TGCGCCAGCAGCTTGGTAGCAGGAGGAGGCACCGGGGAGCTGTTTTTT. It specifies CASSLVAGGGTGELFF.

This chain uses TRBV10-3 with TRBJ1-4; D unclear. This CDR3 spans 13 amino acids. Germline V gives CDR1 ENHRY, CDR2 SYGVKD. The V gene lost 6 bases and the J gene lost 4 bases, with 9 bases spanning the gap. CDR3 DNA sequence: TGTGCCATCAGCCCCAAAAATAATGAAAAACTGTTTTTT. Protein product: CAISPKNNEKLFF.

The rearrangement links TRBV27 to TRBJ1-1, with D perhaps TRBD1 (6 bases). Germline lookup yields CDR1 MNHEY and CDR2 SMNVEV (reference sequence). CDR3 length equals 16 residues. V was trimmed by 0 bases and J by 4 bases, leaving 15 bases between them. The CDR3 region has the DNA TGTGCCAGCAGTTTATCGTGGGGGGGCGCGGGCACTGAAGCTTTCTTT. This codes for CASSLSWGGAGTEAFF.

About this clone: Within the sample, other DNA sequences also encode this same CDR3. The chain couples TRBV6-5 to TRBJ2-3; perhaps TRBD1 as D (6 bases). Trimming shortened V by 0 bases and J by 1 base, and 8 bases separated the two germline ends. This CDR3 has 15 residues. CDR1 is MNHEY and CDR2 is SVGAGI in the germline V gene. This chain's CDR3 is CASSYSGGGTDTQYF. DNA for the CDR3: TGTGCCAGCAGTTACTCTGGGGGCGGCACAGATACGCAGTATTTT.

The chain recombines TRBV29-1 with TRBJ2-7, with TRBD1 as a possible D gene (6 bases). Germline CDR1 and CDR2: SQVTM and ANQGSEA. Trimming shortened V by 5 bases and J by 4 bases, and 12 bases separated the two germline ends. The CDR3 is 12 amino acids. CDR3 DNA: TGCAGCGTTTCCGGGACAAAATACGAGCAGTACTTC. Translation: CSVSGTKYEQYF.

This chain connects TRBV19 to TRBJ1-4; TRBD1 agrees at 9 bases. V was pared by 7 bases and J by 5 bases, with 5 bases of the junction left unmatched. The CDR3 is 14 amino acids. The germline CDR1 and CDR2 sequences are LNHDA and SQIVND (reference sequence). CDR3 in DNA: TGTGCCAGTAAGAGGGACAGGGTGAATGAAAAACTGTTTTTT. Translation gives CASKRDRVNEKLFF.

The J gene is TRBJ2-5, the V gene TRBV7-2; no reliable D call. The CDR3 consists of 12 residues. The V gene lost 5 bases and the J gene lost 4 bases, with 8 bases spanning the gap. Germline assignment: CDR1 SGHTA and CDR2 FQGNSA. The CDR3 sequence: CASSPPGETQYF. The CDR3 DNA is TGTGCCAGCAGCCCCCCAGGAGAGACCCAGTACTTC. The complete variable domain, with remaining parts taken from reference TRBV7-2 and TRBJ2-5, reads GAGVSQSPSNKVTEKGKDVELRCDPISGHTALYWYRQSLGQGLEFLIYFQGNSAPDKSGLPSDRFSAERTGGSVSTLTIQRTQQEDSAVYLCASSPPGETQYFGPGTRLLVL.

This clone was seen a single time. The chain combines TRBV7-2 with TRBJ2-7; no clear D gene. The CDR3 loop spans 13 amino acids. Germline V lookup: CDR1 SGHTA, CDR2 FQGNSA. Trimming pared 2 bases from V and 4 bases from J, leaving 9 bases between. CDR3 amino acids: CASSLSAGYEQYF. CDR3 coding DNA: TGTGCCAGCAGCTTATCCGCAGGATACGAGCAGTACTTC.

The rearrangement links TRBV27 to TRBJ1-5; 7 nucleotides agree with TRBD1. V shed 1 base and J 5 bases; nucleotides not matched to a gene: 2. Germline assignment: CDR1 MNHEY and CDR2 SMNVEV (reference sequence). The CDR3 length is 14 residues. This CDR3 is CASSLYRGDQPQHF. CDR3 in DNA: TGTGCCAGCAGTTTATACAGGGGAGATCAGCCCCAGCATTTT.

The V call is TRBV5-4, the J call TRBJ1-1; D remains unclear. Trimming pared 3 bases from V and 7 bases from J, leaving 7 bases between. Germline V gene lookup returns CDR1 SGHNT and CDR2 YYREEE (reference sequence). This CDR3 is 11 amino acids long. In DNA, the CDR3 is TGTGCCAGCAGCTCACAGAGTGAAGCTTTCTTT. Protein product: CASSSQSEAFF. The full variable domain, with the rest looked up from reference TRBV5-4 and TRBJ1-1, is ETGVTQSPTHLIKTRGQQVTLRCSSQSGHNTVSWYQQALGQGPQFIFQYYREEENGRGNFPPRFSGLQFPNYSSELNVNALELDDSALYLCASSSQSEAFFGQGTRLTVV.

This clone has just a few counts. This CDR3 reads CASTVDPGNTIYF. The DNA of the CDR3 is TGTGCCAGCACCGTAGATCCTGGAAACACCATATATTTT. This chain connects TRBV11-1 to TRBJ1-3; D not certain. From germline, CDR1 is SGHAT and CDR2 FQDESV (reference sequence). Trimming took off 7 bases at V and 2 bases at J, with 9 bases between the two ends. The CDR3 sequence is 13 residues long. The full variable domain, completed using reference TRBV11-1 and TRBJ1-3, is EAEVAQSPRYKITEKSQAVAFWCDPISGHATLYWYRQILGQGPELLVQFQDESVVDDSQLPKDRFSAERLKGVDSTLKIQPAELGDSAMYLCASTVDPGNTIYFGEGSWLTVV.

This clone was picked up one time. The V and J genes are TRBV7-9 and TRBJ1-4; no reliable D call. Per germline, CDR1 SEHNR and CDR2 FQNEAQ (reference sequence). This CDR3 has 15 amino acids. V lost 5 bases and J lost 1, with 11 bases in between. The CDR3 sequence: CASSPTGVTNEKLFF. In DNA form, the CDR3 reads TGTGCCAGCAGCCCTACTGGAGTAACTAATGAAAAACTGTTTTTT. The full variable domain, rest sourced from reference TRBV7-9 and TRBJ1-4, is DTGVSQNPRHKITKRGQNVTFRCDPISEHNRLYWYRQTLGQGPEFLTYFQNEAQLEKSRLLSDRFSAERPKGSFSTLEIQRTEQGDSAMYLCASSPTGVTNEKLFFGSGTQLSVL.

CDR3 coding DNA: TGTGCTAGTGGTTTGGTCAGGGGAAGCGGGGGGGCGAGGGCCAATGAGCAGTTCTTC. Protein: CASGLVRGSGGARANEQFF. The J gene is TRBJ2-1, the V gene TRBV12-5; the match to TRBD2 covers 10 bases. V trimming: 0 bases; J trimming: 6 bases; junction bases outside the gene matches: 14. The CDR3 is 19 amino acids. CDR1 and CDR2 (germline): LGHNT, FRNRAP.

The chain recombines TRBV11-3 with TRBJ1-1; the D is unclear. CDR3 length: 15 amino acids. CDR1 is SGHNT, CDR2 YENEEA, per germline. V dropped 2 bases and J dropped 1 base, with 11 bases sitting between them. The CDR3 DNA sequence: TGTGCCAGCAGCTTAATGCAGGCGACGAACACTGAAGCTTTCTTT. This sequence encodes CASSLMQATNTEAFF.

The V gene is TRBV19, the J gene TRBJ1-1; perhaps TRBD1 as D (5 bases). CDR3 length: 14 amino acids. V lost 3 bases, J lost 5 bases, and 13 bases lay in between. In germline, CDR1 is LNHDA, CDR2 SQIVND (reference sequence). As DNA, the CDR3 is TGTGCCAGTAGTATCAGGGTGCCGAGGACTGAAGCTTTCTTT. Translated: CASSIRVPRTEAFF.

Only one count was recorded for this clone. This CDR3 is CASSLGLALSGANVLTF. In DNA, the CDR3 is TGTGCCAGCAGCTTAGGACTAGCCCTCTCTGGGGCCAACGTCCTGACTTTC. The rearrangement links TRBV7-9 to TRBJ2-6; 7 bases are a match to TRBD2. The V gene's germline CDR1 is SEHNR and CDR2 FQNEAQ (reference sequence). The CDR3 runs to 17 residues. Trimming removed 1 base from V and 0 bases from J; junction bases left unmatched: 3.

The V call is TRBV29-1, the J call TRBJ2-7; 9 bases map to TRBD1. J gave up 5 bases and V 6 bases, and 11 bases lay outside the gene matches. The V gene's germline CDR1 is SQVTM and CDR2 ANQGSEA. There are 14 residues in the CDR3. CDR3 region: CSVGPGDRAHEQYF. CDR3 bases: TGCAGCGTGGGACCGGGGGACAGGGCCCACGAGCAGTACTTC.

The J gene is TRBJ2-7, the V gene TRBV6-5, with D possibly matching TRBD1 (6 bases). The CDR3 has 14 residues. The ends were cut back, 5 bases at V and 0 bases at J, with 11 bases in the middle. From germline, CDR1 is MNHEY and CDR2 SVGAGI. The CDR3 region has the DNA TGTGCCAGCAGTCCCGACAGGCCCTCCTACGAGCAGTACTTC. This gives the protein CASSPDRPSYEQYF.